Below, 9 T cell receptor beta chains from the same sample are listed, as sequenced in a study of technical replicates of blood from a handful of donors. Sequencing was performed with immunoSEQ multiplex PCR; in TCRdb, only in-frame clones are kept and a portion is missing. The sample contains nearly 80,000 clones, about 92% of which appear only once. Sequenced: T cells isolated from PBMCs. The receptors stem from a human donor in good health.

J is TRBJ1-5 and V is TRBV7-2, with D hard to call. V was shortened by 1 base and J by 8 bases, with 9 bases between the two germline ends. The CDR3 is made up of 13 amino acids. CDR1 is SGHTA, CDR2 FQGNSA, per germline. Here the CDR3 reads CASSLGRREPQHF. DNA for the CDR3: TGTGCCAGCAGCTTAGGAAGGCGGGAGCCCCAGCATTTT.

The rearrangement joins TRBV6-1 to TRBJ1-2, with 9 bases identical to TRBD1. The germline CDR1 and CDR2 sequences are MNHNS and SASEGT. This CDR3 contains 13 residues. After removal of 4 bases from V and 5 bases from J, the junction contained 2 bases not matched to a gene. CDR3 protein: CASSAGTGYGYTF. The CDR3 DNA follows: TGTGCCAGCAGTGCCGGGACAGGGTATGGCTACACCTTC.

This sequence joins TRBV6-4 and TRBJ1-1; weak D call: TRBD1 (6 bases). The CDR3 is 15 amino acids. Germline V gives CDR1 MRHNA, CDR2 SNTAGT. Trimming cost V 1 base and J 7 bases, with 16 bases left between them. The CDR3 sequence is CASSDWGRGTDEAFF. DNA for the CDR3: TGTGCCAGCAGTGACTGGGGCAGGGGTACGGATGAAGCTTTCTTT.

The rearrangement joins TRBV11-2 to TRBJ1-1, with D perhaps matching TRBD1 (6 bases). The V end was cut by 5 bases, the J end by 8 bases, with 18 bases between. This CDR3 comprises 14 residues. Germline CDR1 is SGHAT and CDR2 is FQNNGV. CDR3 sequence: CASSLLPGQWEAFF. In DNA form, the CDR3 reads TGTGCCAGCAGCCTCCTACCGGGACAATGGGAAGCTTTCTTT.

The chain combines TRBV2 with TRBJ2-3; D not certain. The V and J ends lost 3 bases and 0 bases respectively, with 10 bases between them. The length of the CDR3 is 15 residues. The V gene's germline CDR1 is SNHLY and CDR2 FYNNEI. CDR3 sequence (DNA): TGTGCCAGCAGTGACCGGCCGACTAGCACAGATACGCAGTATTTT. Translating gives CASSDRPTSTDTQYF.

The chain recombines TRBV6-5 with TRBJ2-5, with 7 bases identical to TRBD1. The CDR3 is 14 amino acids. Germline V gene sequence: CDR1 MNHEY, CDR2 SVGAGI. The trim removed 5 bases at V and 5 bases at J, leaving 8 bases unmatched. This CDR3 reads CASSHRTGLETQYF. CDR3 bases: TGTGCCAGCAGTCACAGGACAGGTCTGGAGACCCAGTACTTC.

The chain joins TRBV7-3 to TRBJ2-7; D possibly corresponds to TRBD2 (5 bases). CDR1 and CDR2 (germline): SGHTA, FQGTGA. Trimming left V 2 bases short and J 3 bases short, with 8 bases between. The CDR3 has 13 residues. Here the CDR3 reads CASSLGELYEQYF. The CDR3 DNA is TGTGCCAGCAGCTTAGGGGAGCTCTACGAGCAGTACTTC.

J is TRBJ2-7 and V is TRBV11-3; D is ambiguous. Germline V gene data show CDR1 as SGHNT and CDR2 as YENEEA. This CDR3 spans 13 amino acids. With 7 bases removed from V and 0 bases from J, the gap between germline ends came to 10 bases. CDR3 loop: CASKIRLSYEQYF. The CDR3 nucleotides are TGTGCCAGCAAAATTCGACTCTCCTACGAGCAGTACTTC.

The chain recombines TRBV9 with TRBJ1-1; 7 bases match TRBD1. This CDR3 is 13 amino acids long. From germline, CDR1 is SGDLS and CDR2 YYNGEE. The V gene end was trimmed by 4 bases and the J gene end by 6 bases; junction bases not matched to a gene: 6. DNA for the CDR3: TGTGCCAGCAGCACATGGGACAGAGCTGAAGCTTTCTTT. The encoded protein is CASSTWDRAEAFF.